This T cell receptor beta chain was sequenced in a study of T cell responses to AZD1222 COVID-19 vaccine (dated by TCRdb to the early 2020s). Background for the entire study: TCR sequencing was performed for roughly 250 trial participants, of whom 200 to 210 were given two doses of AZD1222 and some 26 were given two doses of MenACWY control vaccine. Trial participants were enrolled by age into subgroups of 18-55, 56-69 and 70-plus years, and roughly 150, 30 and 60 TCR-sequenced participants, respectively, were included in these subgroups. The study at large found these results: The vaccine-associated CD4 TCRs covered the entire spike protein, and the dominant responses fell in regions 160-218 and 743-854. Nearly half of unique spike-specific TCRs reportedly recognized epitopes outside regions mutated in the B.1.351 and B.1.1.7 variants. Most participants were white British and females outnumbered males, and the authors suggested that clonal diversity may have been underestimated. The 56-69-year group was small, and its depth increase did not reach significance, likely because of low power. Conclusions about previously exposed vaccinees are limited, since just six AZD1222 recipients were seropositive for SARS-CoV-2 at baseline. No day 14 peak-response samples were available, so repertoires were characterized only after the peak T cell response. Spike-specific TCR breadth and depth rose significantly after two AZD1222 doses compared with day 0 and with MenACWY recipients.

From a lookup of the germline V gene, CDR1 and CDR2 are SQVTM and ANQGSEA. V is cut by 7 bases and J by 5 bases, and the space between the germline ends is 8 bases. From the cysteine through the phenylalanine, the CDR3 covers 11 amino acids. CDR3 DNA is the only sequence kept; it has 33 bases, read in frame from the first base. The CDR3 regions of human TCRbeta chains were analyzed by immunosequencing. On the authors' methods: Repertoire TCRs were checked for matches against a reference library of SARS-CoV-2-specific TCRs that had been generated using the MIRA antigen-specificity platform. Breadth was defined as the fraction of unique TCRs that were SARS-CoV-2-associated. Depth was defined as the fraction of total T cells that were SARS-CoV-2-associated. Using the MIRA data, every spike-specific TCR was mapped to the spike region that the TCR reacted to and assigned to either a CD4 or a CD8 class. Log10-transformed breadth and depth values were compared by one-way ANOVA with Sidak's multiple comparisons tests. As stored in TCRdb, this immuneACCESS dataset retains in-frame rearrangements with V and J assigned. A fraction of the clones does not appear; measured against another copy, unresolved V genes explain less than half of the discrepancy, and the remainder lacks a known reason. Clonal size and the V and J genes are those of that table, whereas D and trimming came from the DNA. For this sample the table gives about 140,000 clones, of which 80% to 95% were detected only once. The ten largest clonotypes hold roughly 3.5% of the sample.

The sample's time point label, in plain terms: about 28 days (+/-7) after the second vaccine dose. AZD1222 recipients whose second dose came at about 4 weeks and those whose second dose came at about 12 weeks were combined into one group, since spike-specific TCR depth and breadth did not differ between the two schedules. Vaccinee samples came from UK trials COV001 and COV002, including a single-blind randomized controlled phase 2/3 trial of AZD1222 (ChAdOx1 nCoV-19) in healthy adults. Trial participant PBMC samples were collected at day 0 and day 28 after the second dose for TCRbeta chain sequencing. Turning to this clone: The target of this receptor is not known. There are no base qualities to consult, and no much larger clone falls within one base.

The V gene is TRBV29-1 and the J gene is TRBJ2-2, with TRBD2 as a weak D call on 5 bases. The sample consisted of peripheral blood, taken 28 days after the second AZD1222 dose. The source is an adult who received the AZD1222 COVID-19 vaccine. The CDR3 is CSGRETGELFF. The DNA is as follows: TGCAGCGGAAGGGAGACCGGGGAGCTGTTTTTT.